What follows are 19 T cell receptor beta chains derived from one specimen sequenced in a study of early T cells in non-severe SARS-CoV-2 infection. TCRdb used MiXCR to reprocess the 5' RACE reads, holding one entry per CDR3 protein. The sample lists over 55,000 distinct CDR3 sequences, 10% to 15% occurring once. Sequences were obtained from whole blood. The receptors derive from an adult who was a healthcare worker with PCR-confirmed SARS-CoV-2 infection or an uninfected control (not recorded which).

This clonotype was picked up many times. The rearrangement links TRBV11-2 to TRBJ2-5; no reliable D call. The CDR3 runs 12 residues. From germline, CDR1 is SGHAT and CDR2 FQNNGV. Trimming removed 6 bases at V and 4 bases at J, with 9 bases between. The CDR3 nucleotides read TGTGCCAGCAGTTTACATCCAGAGACCCAGTACTTC. Protein sequence: CASSLHPETQYF.

This clonotype came up a few times. The gene calls are TRBV10-3 and TRBJ1-1; D is perhaps TRBD1 (5 bases). Germline V gene lookup returns CDR1 ENHRY and CDR2 SYGVKD. V dropped 10 bases and J dropped 3 bases, with 12 bases sitting between them. This CDR3 has 12 residues. CDR3 sequence: CATSGGDTEAFF. In DNA, the CDR3 is TGTGCCACCTCGGGGGGGGACACTGAAGCTTTCTTT.

The table lists this clonotype with many counts. The chain joins TRBV7-9 to TRBJ1-1, with 11 positions matching TRBD1. After removal of 5 bases from V and 6 bases from J, the junction contained 2 bases not matched to a gene. The CDR3 length is 13 residues. Germline values: CDR1 SEHNR, CDR2 FQNEAQ (reference sequence). CDR3 region: CASSTDRGPEAFF. CDR3 DNA: TGTGCCAGCAGCACGGACAGGGGGCCTGAAGCTTTCTTT.

This clonotype was seen ten or more times. CDR3 residues: CASSLELAGITDTQYF. In nucleotides, the CDR3 is TGTGCCAGCAGTTTGGAACTAGCGGGGATCACAGATACGCAGTATTTT. This chain links TRBV12-3 or TRBV12-4 with TRBJ2-3, with TRBD2 matching 10 bases. This CDR3 has 16 amino acids. Losses at the gene ends were 3 bases for V and 2 bases for J; bases not matched to a gene: 5.

This clonotype was counted ten times or more. V usage is TRBV19 and J usage is TRBJ2-3; no clear D. V was trimmed by 3 bases and J by 1 base, leaving 2 bases between them. From germline, CDR1 is LNHDA and CDR2 SQIVND (reference sequence). The CDR3 totals 12 residues. CDR3 coding DNA: TGTGCCAGTAGTATTGGCACAGATACGCAGTATTTT. Residues: CASSIGTDTQYF.

J is TRBJ1-2 and V is TRBV11-2, with 7 bases matching TRBD1. With V trimmed by 2 bases and J by 2 bases, 8 bases remained unmatched. CDR1 and CDR2 (germline): SGHAT, FQNNGV. The CDR3 has 16 amino acids. The chain's CDR3 is CASSLRPGTANYGYTF. The CDR3 DNA sequence: TGTGCCAGCAGCTTACGCCCCGGGACAGCCAACTATGGCTACACCTTC.

This clonotype was seen a handful of times. The V and J genes are TRBV29-1 and TRBJ2-2, with D hard to call. The CDR3 length is 13 residues. The germline V gene has CDR1 SQVTM and CDR2 ANQGSEA. V gave up 4 bases and J gave up 5 bases, with 11 bases separating them. The CDR3 is CSVAPFVTGELFF. DNA for the CDR3: TGCAGCGTTGCCCCGTTCGTAACCGGGGAGCTGTTTTTT.

This clonotype was seen ten or more times. This chain uses TRBV7-2 with TRBJ2-5, with D perhaps given as TRBD1 or TRBD2 (5 bases each). With 1 base removed from V and 4 bases from J, the gap between germline ends came to 10 bases. The CDR3 consists of 14 residues. Germline V gene sequence: CDR1 SGHTA, CDR2 FQGNSA. This CDR3 reads CASSLGVGRETQYF. Written as DNA, the CDR3 is TGTGCCAGCAGCTTAGGGGTGGGACGAGAGACCCAGTACTTC.

Many counts were recorded for this clonotype. The V call is TRBV4-2, the J call TRBJ1-1, with D unclear. Trimming pared 8 bases from V and 1 base from J, leaving 17 bases between. The V gene's germline CDR1 is LGHNA and CDR2 YNFKEQ. The CDR3 is 15 amino acids. In DNA form, the CDR3 reads TGTGCCAGCCAACCCACACCTGCCAGGAACACTGAAGCTTTCTTT. This sequence encodes CASQPTPARNTEAFF.

The chain uses TRBV29-1 and TRBJ2-6; no clear D. Between the trimmed V and J ends, which lost 6 bases and 0 bases, there was a span of 3 bases. CDR3 length equals 12 residues. Germline V CDR1 and CDR2: SQVTM, ANQGSEA. The CDR3 DNA reads TGCAGCGTGTTCTCTGGGGCCAACGTCCTGACTTTC. It is translated as CSVFSGANVLTF. The full variable domain, rest sourced from reference TRBV29-1 and TRBJ2-6, is SAVISQKPSRDICQRGTSLTIQCQVDSQVTMMFWYRQQPGQSLTLIATANQGSEATYESGFVIDKFPISRPNLTFSTLTVSNMSPEDSSIYLCSVFSGANVLTFGAGSRLTVL.

This clonotype was observed at least ten times. Mismatch with germline at one junction end may stem from a read error. The gene calls are TRBV5-1 and TRBJ2-1, with D possibly being TRBD1 (7 bases). The CDR3 sequence is 11 residues long. CDR1 and CDR2 (germline): SGHRS, YFSETQ. CDR3 sequence: CASSSTGRQYF. The CDR3 DNA is TGCGCCAGCAGCTCGACAGGGAGGCAGTATTTC.

This clonotype has a count of ten or more. The chain joins TRBV25-1 to TRBJ1-6; 10 bases are a match to TRBD1. This CDR3 has 15 amino acids. Germline V gene data show CDR1 as MGHDK and CDR2 as SYGVNS. J lost 9 bases, V lost 4 bases, and 6 bases had no gene match. CDR3 amino acids: CASSGTGTGVSPLHF. The CDR3 nucleotides are TGTGCCAGCAGTGGAACCGGGACAGGGGTTTCACCCCTCCACTTT.

This clonotype was counted at least ten times. The chain has TRBV5-1 and TRBJ2-3; D is ambiguous. The V end lost 6 bases, the J end lost 0 bases, and 14 bases lay between the germline ends. In germline, CDR1 is SGHRS, CDR2 YFSETQ. The length of the CDR3 is 15 residues. In nucleotides, the CDR3 is TGCGCCAGCAAGTCGGAGCCGCTTAGCACAGATACGCAGTATTTT. Amino acid sequence: CASKSEPLSTDTQYF.

This clonotype was recorded at least ten times. The chain links TRBV6-1 to TRBJ1-4, with 9 bases fitting TRBD1. The junction had 6 bases not matched to a gene; V was cut back by 5 bases and J by 8 bases. The CDR3 is 14 residues long. Germline CDR1 is MNHNS and CDR2 is SASEGT. CDR3 sequence: CASSNRGLEEKLFF. The DNA for the CDR3 is TGTGCCAGCAGTAACAGGGGGCTTGAAGAAAAACTGTTTTTT.

This clonotype was recorded many times. The V call is TRBV20-1, the J call TRBJ2-7; 8 bases are a match to TRBD1. This CDR3 is built from 14 residues. Losses at the gene ends were 6 bases for V and 0 bases for J; bases not matched to a gene: 7. Germline V gene data show CDR1 as DFQATT and CDR2 as SNEGSKA (reference sequence). CDR3 in DNA: TGCAGTGCCCACGGACAGGGCGGCTCCTACGAGCAGTACTTC. This codes for CSAHGQGGSYEQYF.

This clonotype was picked up many times. The rearrangement joins TRBV20-1 to TRBJ2-7; TRBD2 matches 7 bases. There are 13 residues in the CDR3. Trimming removed 2 bases from V and 3 bases from J; junction bases left unmatched: 4. From germline, CDR1 is DFQATT and CDR2 SNEGSKA (reference sequence). The CDR3 sequence: CSARPGLDYEQYF. DNA of the CDR3: TGCAGTGCTAGACCCGGACTAGACTACGAGCAGTACTTC.

This clonotype came up a few times. The chain carries TRBV7-9 and TRBJ1-5, with D unclear. Germline V gives CDR1 SEHNR, CDR2 FQNEAQ (reference sequence). The CDR3 contains 14 residues. V was trimmed by 6 bases and J by 0 bases, leaving 9 bases between them. DNA of the CDR3: TGTGCCAGCAGTTCGTACTATAGCAATCAGCCCCAGCATTTT. Translation gives CASSSYYSNQPQHF.

This clonotype appeared a few times. The chain employs TRBV19 and TRBJ2-1; weak D call: TRBD2 (6 bases). Looked up from germline, CDR1 is LNHDA and CDR2 is SQIVND (reference sequence). This CDR3 comprises 16 residues. V was pared by 1 base and J by 5 bases, with 15 bases between. CDR3 nucleotide sequence: TGTGCCAGTAGTATAGGGGGGACTCCCAATCACAATGAGCAGTTCTTC. This gives the protein CASSIGGTPNHNEQFF. Variable domain in full (rest from reference TRBV19 and TRBJ2-1): DGGITQSPKYLFRKEGQNVTLSCEQNLNHDAMYWYRQDPGQGLRLIYYSQIVNDFQKGDIAEGYSVSREKKESFPLTVTSAQKNPTAFYLCASSIGGTPNHNEQFFGPGTRLTVL.

The gene calls are TRBV6-5 and TRBJ2-3, with D hard to call. The CDR3 is 14 residues long. The V end lost 6 bases, the J end lost 1 base, and 11 bases lay between the germline ends. Germline V gene lookup returns CDR1 MNHEY and CDR2 SVGAGI. The CDR3 bases are TGTGCCAGCAGCAAGGACGGTCGCACAGATACGCAGTATTTT. This translates into CASSKDGRTDTQYF.